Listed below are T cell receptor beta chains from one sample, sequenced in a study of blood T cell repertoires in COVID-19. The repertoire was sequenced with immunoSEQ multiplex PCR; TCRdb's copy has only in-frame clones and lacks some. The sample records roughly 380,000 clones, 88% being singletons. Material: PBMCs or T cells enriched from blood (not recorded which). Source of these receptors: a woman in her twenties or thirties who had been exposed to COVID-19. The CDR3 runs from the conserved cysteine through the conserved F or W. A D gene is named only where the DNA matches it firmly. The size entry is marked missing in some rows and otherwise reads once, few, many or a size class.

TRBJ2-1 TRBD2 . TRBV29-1 CSGLAGLSRGEQFF TGCAGCGGTTTAGCGGGATTAAGCCGGGGTGAGCAGTTCTTC
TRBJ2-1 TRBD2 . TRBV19 CASSRPASGRGSHEQFF TGTGCCAGTAGTAGACCGGCGAGCGGGAGAGGAAGCCATGAGCAGTTCTTC
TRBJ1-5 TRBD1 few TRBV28 CASRLPGQGLGQPQHF TGTGCCAGCAGACTACCGGGACAGGGACTCGGTCAGCCCCAGCATTTT
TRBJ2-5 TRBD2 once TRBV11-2 CASSLFWSVLAGETQYF TGTGCCAGCAGCTTATTTTGGTCAGTACTAGCGGGAGAGACCCAGTACTTC
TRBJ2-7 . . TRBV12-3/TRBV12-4 CASNSLGSDEQYF TGTGCCAGCAATAGCTTGGGTAGTGACGAGCAGTACTTC
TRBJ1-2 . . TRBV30 CAWTKTGFYGYTF TGTGCCTGGACCAAGACAGGCTTCTATGGCTACACCTTC
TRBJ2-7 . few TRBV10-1 CASSETSREQYF TGCGCCAGCAGTGAGACTAGCCGAGAGCAGTACTTC
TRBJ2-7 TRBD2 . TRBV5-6 CASSLLGTSGSYEQYF TGTGCCAGCAGCTTGCTTGGGACTAGCGGGAGCTACGAGCAGTACTTC
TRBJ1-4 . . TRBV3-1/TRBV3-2 CASSQAPGSGVREKLFF TGTGCCAGCAGCCAAGCGCCGGGGTCTGGGGTTCGGGAAAAACTGTTTTTT
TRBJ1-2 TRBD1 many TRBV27 CASSFTGAVGYTF TGTGCCAGCAGTTTCACAGGGGCGGTTGGCTACACCTTC
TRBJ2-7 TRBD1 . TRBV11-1 CASSSGGYEQYF TGTGCCAGCAGTTCAGGGGGCTACGAGCAGTACTTC
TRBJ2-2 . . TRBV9 CASSVGATGELFF TGTGCCAGCAGCGTAGGGGCCACCGGGGAGCTGTTTTTT
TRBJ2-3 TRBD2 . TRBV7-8 CASSQRTSGRNTDTQYF TGTGCCAGCAGCCAACGGACTAGCGGGAGAAACACAGATACGCAGTATTTT
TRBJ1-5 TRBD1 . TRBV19 CASSIGQDLGPQHF TGTGCCAGTAGTATCGGACAGGACCTGGGGCCCCAGCATTTT
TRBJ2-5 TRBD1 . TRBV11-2 CASSQGQGVWETQYF TGTGCCAGCAGCCAGGGACAGGGAGTATGGGAGACCCAGTACTTC
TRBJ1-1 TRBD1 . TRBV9 CASSVTPGAGGSEAFF TGTGCCAGCAGCGTAACCCCCGGGGCAGGGGGATCTGAAGCTTTCTTT
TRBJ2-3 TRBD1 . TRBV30 CAWTVRGHGTQYF TGTGCCTGGACCGTAAGGGGGCACGGTACGCAGTATTTT
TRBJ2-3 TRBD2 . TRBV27 CASTGLAGSGADTQYF TGTGCCAGCACGGGACTAGCGGGTTCAGGGGCAGATACGCAGTATTTT
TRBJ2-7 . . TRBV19 CASSDLQQGYPYEQYF TGTGCCAGTAGTGACCTACAACAGGGTTATCCCTACGAGCAGTACTTC
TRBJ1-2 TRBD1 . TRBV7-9 CASSDRLTTGGGYTF TGTGCCAGCAGCGATCGCTTGACGACAGGGGGAGGCTACACCTTC
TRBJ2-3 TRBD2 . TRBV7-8 CASSLALTGLAGEDTQYF TGTGCCAGCAGCTTAGCGCTAACGGGACTAGCGGGAGAAGATACGCAGTATTTT
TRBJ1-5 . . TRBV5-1 CASSLAGGSNQPQHF TGCGCCAGCAGCTTGGCCGGCGGGAGCAATCAGCCCCAGCATTTT
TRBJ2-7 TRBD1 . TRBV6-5 CASSYSGDSSYEQYF TGTGCCAGCAGTTACTCAGGGGACAGTTCCTACGAGCAGTACTTC
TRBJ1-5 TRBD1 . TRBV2 CASSDFQGGQPQHF TGTGCCAGCAGTGATTTCCAGGGGGGTCAGCCCCAGCATTTT
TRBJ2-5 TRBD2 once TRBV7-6 CASSLGTSGQETQYF TGTGCCAGCAGCTTAGGGACTAGCGGGCAAGAGACCCAGTACTTC
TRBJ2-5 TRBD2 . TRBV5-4 CASSPTSSGRLGTQYF TGTGCCAGCAGCCCGACGTCTAGCGGGAGGTTGGGGACCCAGTACTTC
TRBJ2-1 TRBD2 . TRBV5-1 CASSFLTQAGGPNEQFF TGCGCCAGCAGCTTCCTAACCCAAGCGGGAGGGCCGAATGAGCAGTTCTTC